The 28 T cell receptor beta chains reported below all come from one sample, sequenced in a study of T cell clones after liver transplantation. Here immunoSEQ multiplex PCR was the method, and the copy in TCRdb shows in-frame clones only, minus some. The table lists about 45,000 clones, about 86% of them singletons. The input for sequencing was CD4+ T cells from blood, taken 24 months after liver transplant. These receptors came from a human patient who received a liver transplant. Part of the T cell pool may stem from the graft donor.

This clone was found a few times. The V and J genes are TRBV6-1 and TRBJ2-2; 8 bases line up with TRBD1. Per the germline V gene, CDR1 is MNHNS and CDR2 is SASEGT. The V and J ends lost 3 bases and 4 bases, in that order; junction bases with no gene match: 7. This CDR3 comprises 16 residues. The CDR3 nucleotides read TGTGCCAGCAGTGAGACGGACAGGGTCGGCACCGGGGAGCTGTTTTTT. Its protein product is CASSETDRVGTGELFF.

The chain carries TRBV7-9 and TRBJ1-1; D is possibly TRBD1 (5 bases). Germline CDR1 reads SEHNR; CDR2 reads FQNEAQ (reference sequence). Between the trimmed V and J ends, which lost 6 bases and 0 bases, there was a span of 20 bases. CDR3 length: 17 amino acids. CDR3 nucleotide sequence: TGTGCCAGCAGTGTCCCAGGGAGGAAAGGGGTGAACACTGAAGCTTTCTTT. Translating gives CASSVPGRKGVNTEAFF.

The chain carries TRBV9 and TRBJ2-1; unclear D gene. Trimming took 3 bases from V and 12 from J, leaving 13 bases between them. CDR1 SGDLS and CDR2 YYNGEE come from the germline V gene. There are 12 residues in the CDR3. This CDR3 reads CASSGSFGSQFF. Here the CDR3 DNA reads TGTGCCAGCAGCGGCTCCTTTGGGTCGCAGTTCTTC.

J is TRBJ1-5 and V is TRBV6-1; the D is unclear. Germline CDR1 reads MNHNS; CDR2 reads SASEGT. Trimming removed 3 bases from V and 2 bases from J, with 8 bases in between. CDR3 size: 14 residues. The CDR3 DNA reads as TGTGCCAGCAGTGACAGCTTAGGCAATCAGCCCCAGCATTTT. The encoded protein is CASSDSLGNQPQHF.

This chain links TRBV6-5 with TRBJ2-7, with D perhaps TRBD1 or TRBD2 (6 bases each). Germline V gene data show CDR1 as MNHEY and CDR2 as SVGAGI. The CDR3 is 13 amino acids. V lost 6 bases, J lost 7 bases, and 16 bases lay in between. The DNA for the CDR3 is TGTGCCAGCAGCGCTCGTGGGGGGCGGGAGCAGTACTTC. Amino acid sequence: CASSARGGREQYF.

The chain is built from TRBV5-6 and TRBJ1-6; possible D gene TRBD1, 5 bases. The CDR3 length is 15 residues. Per germline, CDR1 SGHDT and CDR2 YYEEEE. The germline V and J ends were trimmed by 2 bases and 6 bases, with 12 bases remaining between them. CDR3 residues: CASSFWGLANSPLHF. As DNA, the CDR3 is TGTGCCAGCAGCTTTTGGGGACTGGCTAATTCACCCCTCCACTTT.

V and J are TRBV19 and TRBJ2-4; no clear D gene. Between the trimmed V and J ends, which lost 7 bases and 0 bases, there was a span of 7 bases. The germline V gene has CDR1 LNHDA and CDR2 SQIVND (reference sequence). The CDR3 has 13 amino acids. CDR3 loop: CASIGVAKNIQYF. The CDR3 nucleotides are TGTGCCAGTATTGGGGTAGCCAAAAACATTCAGTACTTC.

The CDR3: CASSLSAWGRGTTYEQYF. CDR3 in DNA: TGTGCCAGCAGTTTATCGGCCTGGGGGAGAGGGACTACCTACGAGCAGTACTTC. The chain combines TRBV27 with TRBJ2-7; 7 nucleotides line up with TRBD2. The CDR3 has 18 amino acids. Per germline, CDR1 MNHEY and CDR2 SMNVEV (reference sequence). V was clipped by 0 bases and J by 2 bases; unmatched bases: 13.

CDR3 amino acids: CSVIYSGNTIYF. DNA for the CDR3: TGCAGCGTGATCTACTCTGGAAACACCATATATTTT. The chain is built from TRBV29-1 and TRBJ1-3, with D unresolved. Germline CDR1 and CDR2: SQVTM and ANQGSEA. This CDR3 contains 12 residues. V lost 6 bases and J 0 bases, leaving 6 bases between the germline ends.

The rearrangement uses TRBV5-1 and TRBJ1-2; TRBD1 aligns across 9 bases. The germline gives CDR1 SGHRS, CDR2 YFSETQ. The CDR3 totals 13 residues. The ends lost 6 bases at V and 7 bases at J; junction bases unmatched: 7. This CDR3 is CASTSWDRVGYTF. As DNA, the CDR3 is TGCGCCAGCACCAGTTGGGACAGGGTTGGCTACACCTTC.

The V call is TRBV28, the J call TRBJ2-5, with 8 positions matching TRBD2. The J segment lost 2 bases and the V segment lost 7 bases, leaving 6 bases of the junction unmatched. Germline V lookup: CDR1 MDHEN, CDR2 SYDVKM. The CDR3 is made up of 14 amino acids. As DNA, the CDR3 is TGTGCCAGCATGAATAGCGGGAATCAAGAGACCCAGTACTTC. Encoded protein: CASMNSGNQETQYF.

The chain joins TRBV5-1 to TRBJ1-1; tentative D call: TRBD1 (5 bases). This CDR3 comprises 15 residues. Germline CDR1 reads SGHRS; CDR2 reads YFSETQ. V lost 4 bases to trimming and J lost 4 bases, with 17 bases between them. Here the CDR3 reads CASSGAQGGGTEAFF. The CDR3 coding sequence is TGCGCCAGCAGCGGGGCCCAAGGCGGCGGCACTGAAGCTTTCTTT.

J is TRBJ1-3 and V is TRBV13, with D maybe TRBD1 (6 bases). Trimming shortened V by 5 bases and J by 4 bases, and 15 bases separated the two germline ends. Looked up from germline, CDR1 is PRHDT and CDR2 is FYEKMQ (reference sequence). The CDR3 totals 15 residues. CDR3 amino acids: CASSRTQGWGNTIYF. The CDR3 DNA sequence: TGTGCCAGCAGCCGTACACAGGGTTGGGGAAACACCATATATTTT. The variable domain in full, with the rest retrieved from reference TRBV13 and TRBJ1-3, is AAGVIQSPRHLIKEKRETATLKCYPIPRHDTVYWYQQGPGQDPQFLISFYEKMQSDKGSIPDRFSAQQFSDYHSELNMSSLELGDSALYFCASSRTQGWGNTIYFGEGSWLTVV.

The rearrangement joins TRBV7-8 to TRBJ2-7; 10 bases match TRBD2. Germline lookup yields CDR1 SGHVS and CDR2 FQNEAQ. The CDR3 contains 17 residues. The ends lost 2 bases at V and 7 bases at J; junction bases unmatched: 14. CDR3 residues: CASSLFLAGAPLVEQYF. The CDR3 DNA is TGTGCCAGCAGCTTATTCCTAGCGGGAGCTCCCTTGGTAGAGCAGTACTTC.

The chain uses TRBV5-1 and TRBJ1-2; no clear D gene. The germline V gene has CDR1 SGHRS and CDR2 YFSETQ. The germline V and J ends were trimmed by 0 bases and 5 bases, with 5 bases remaining between them. The CDR3 covers 12 residues. CDR3 DNA: TGCGCCAGCAGCTTGGAAGGGTATGGCTACACCTTC. As protein: CASSLEGYGYTF.

This clone came up a few times. The CDR3 region has the DNA TGCGCCAGCAGCCTCCGACAGGGCGTCGATTCACCCCTCCACTTT. Amino acids: CASSLRQGVDSPLHF. V is TRBV4-1 and J is TRBJ1-6, with 7 bases identical to TRBD1. Unmatched junction bases numbered 8, after V lost 4 bases and J lost 8 bases. This CDR3 is built from 15 residues. Germline lookup yields CDR1 MGHRA and CDR2 YSYEKL.

The chain carries TRBV18 and TRBJ2-5; 7 bases are shared with TRBD2. CDR3 length equals 14 residues. The germline V gene encodes CDR1 KGHSH and CDR2 LQKENI. The ends lost 0 bases at V and 5 bases at J; junction bases unmatched: 3. CDR3 nucleotides: TGTGCCAGCTCACCACCGACTAGCCCGGAGACCCAGTACTTC. It specifies CASSPPTSPETQYF.

The table lists this clone with a count of one. The chain employs TRBV27 and TRBJ2-3; 8 bases agree with TRBD2. The CDR3 length is 15 residues. Germline CDR1 reads MNHEY; CDR2 reads SMNVEV (reference sequence). V lost 5 bases, J lost 2 bases, and 6 bases stayed unmatched. The CDR3 is CASSTIAGYTDTQYF. The CDR3 DNA is TGTGCCAGCAGTACCATAGCGGGGTACACAGATACGCAGTATTTT.

The chain combines TRBV10-2 with TRBJ2-7, with D possibly matching TRBD2 (6 bases). The CDR3 has 14 amino acids. Germline V gene lookup returns CDR1 WSHSY and CDR2 SAAADI. With 9 bases removed from V and 3 bases from J, the gap between germline ends came to 18 bases. The CDR3 coding sequence is TGCGCCAGTCAGGGCGGGGACTCGATCTACGAGCAGTACTTC. It is translated as CASQGGDSIYEQYF.

The rearrangement uses TRBV6-1 and TRBJ1-6, with TRBD1 matching over 8 bases. J gave up 8 bases and V 6 bases, and 9 bases lay outside the gene matches. The CDR3 covers 15 residues. Germline values: CDR1 MNHNS, CDR2 SASEGT. The CDR3 sequence is CASRADRGRDSPLHF. The CDR3 DNA reads as TGTGCCAGCAGAGCAGACAGGGGAAGGGATTCACCCCTCCACTTT.

This rearrangement joins TRBV28 to TRBJ1-5; D not resolved. This CDR3 spans 14 amino acids. V was clipped by 7 bases and J by 4 bases, with 14 bases between them. Germline V lookup: CDR1 MDHEN, CDR2 SYDVKM. This CDR3 is CASTRGGPNQPQHF. CDR3 bases: TGTGCCAGCACCCGGGGAGGACCTAATCAGCCCCAGCATTTT.

The rearrangement joins TRBV2 to TRBJ2-2; D remains unclear. Germline values: CDR1 SNHLY, CDR2 FYNNEI. The V and J ends lost 4 bases and 1 base respectively, with 10 bases between them. The CDR3 consists of 15 residues. For the CDR3, the DNA is TGTGCCAGCAGTGGGCAGGCGGTGAACACCGGGGAGCTGTTTTTT. This sequence encodes CASSGQAVNTGELFF. Together with reference TRBV2 and TRBJ2-2, the CDR3 gives the full variable domain: EPEVTQTPSHQVTQMGQEVILRCVPISNHLYFYWYRQILGQKVEFLVSFYNNEISEKSEIFDDQFSVERPDGSNFTLKIRSTKLEDSAMYFCASSGQAVNTGELFFGEGSRLTVL.

The chain carries TRBV6-5 and TRBJ2-3, with 10 positions matching TRBD2. The CDR3 length is 14 residues. Germline assignment: CDR1 MNHEY and CDR2 SVGAGI. J lost 10 bases, V lost 6 bases, and 10 bases had no gene match. DNA of the CDR3: TGTGCCAGCAGACAGAGCGGGGGGGCCGCGGCGCAGTATTTT. Protein product: CASRQSGGAAAQYF.

The chain combines TRBV9 with TRBJ2-2; 7 bases agree with TRBD2. CDR1 and CDR2 from the germline V gene are SGDLS and YYNGEE. The CDR3 runs to 15 residues. With V trimmed by 0 bases and J by 6 bases, 5 bases remained unmatched. Here the CDR3 DNA reads TGTGCCAGCAGCGTAGAAGGGAGGGGAGCCGGGGAGCTGTTTTTT. This sequence encodes CASSVEGRGAGELFF.

The rearrangement uses TRBV7-2 and TRBJ2-3; D perhaps matches TRBD2 (5 bases). Germline loops: CDR1 SGHTA, CDR2 FQGNSA. The CDR3 is made up of 14 amino acids. Trimming took 1 base from V and 5 from J, leaving 10 bases between them. The CDR3 coding sequence is TGTGCCAGCAGCTTAGGTGCGGGTGGAGATACGCAGTATTTT. Translated, it gives CASSLGAGGDTQYF.

This chain uses TRBV5-3 with TRBJ2-4; D remains ambiguous. TRBV5-3 has ORF status, its function being uncertain. The length of the CDR3 is 14 residues. Trimming shortened V by 4 bases and J by 6 bases, and 14 bases separated the two germline ends. The CDR3 DNA is TGTGCCAGAAGCCCCATTGTGGGTGTAAACATTCAGTACTTC. This sequence encodes CARSPIVGVNIQYF.

This clone was seen once. The J gene is TRBJ2-1, the V gene TRBV7-6; no firm D call. The CDR3 loop spans 14 amino acids. CDR1 is SGHVS and CDR2 is FNYEAQ in the germline V gene. Trimming pared 5 bases from V and 3 bases from J, leaving 11 bases between. CDR3 protein: CASSPGEVYNEQFF. The CDR3 DNA reads as TGTGCCAGCAGCCCGGGCGAGGTCTACAATGAGCAGTTCTTC.

V gene TRBV27 combines with J gene TRBJ2-3; D not resolved. The CDR3 loop spans 12 amino acids. The ends were cut back, 6 bases at V and 11 bases at J, with 15 bases in the middle. Per germline, CDR1 MNHEY and CDR2 SMNVEV (reference sequence). The CDR3 is CASSWTDGMQYF. CDR3 sequence (DNA): TGTGCCAGCAGCTGGACGGATGGAATGCAGTATTTT.